This paragraph covers one T cell receptor beta chain sequence. No antigen is known for it. With 60 Vbeta and 13 Jbeta primers, the PCR was carried out. The protocol was immunoSEQ multiplex PCR, while the TCRdb copy is restricted to in-frame clones and leaves out a portion. The sample gives 120,000 or so clones, approximately 78% of which show up once; about 6% is in the top ten. The data stem from a study of cytomegalovirus exposure and HLA in healthy donors. The germline V gene encodes CDR1 SGHTA and CDR2 FQGTGA. The CDR3 runs 13 residues. V lost 7 bases, J lost 6 bases, and 12 bases lay in between. Study conclusions and caveats: A later analysis showed HLA-associated TCR beta chains outstripping equally common others in clonal expansion. V- and J-gene trimming in TCR beta was tied to a missense DCLRE1C variant by an analysis performed later. An analysis that came later showed most CMV-associated TCR beta chains appearing HLA-restricted.

The V call is TRBV7-3, the J call TRBJ2-2; D is possibly TRBD1 (6 bases). The specimen was PBMCs. The receptor's source is a woman in her 40s in good health and CMV-seronegative. The CDR3 sequence is CASKTQGSGELFF. CDR3 in DNA: TGTGCCAGCAAAACACAGGGTTCCGGGGAGCTGTTTTTT.